The 28 T cell receptor beta chains listed next were all sequenced from one sample in a study of CD8 T cells in ankylosing spondylitis. TCRdb called the 5' RACE reads again in MiXCR, with one record for every CDR3 protein. The sample carries hundreds of thousands of distinct CDR3 sequences, roughly 8.6% recorded once. Sequencing was performed on blood, either unsorted or a sorted T cell fraction (not recorded which). The receptors shown here come from a male donor with ankylosing spondylitis or in good health (not recorded which).

At least ten counts were recorded for this clonotype. The chain uses TRBV7-2 and TRBJ2-1, with 8 positions matching TRBD2. Trimming at V came to 4 bases and at J to 8 bases, leaving 10 bases not matched to a gene. The germline V gene encodes CDR1 SGHTA and CDR2 FQGNSA. CDR3 length: 15 amino acids. CDR3: CASSYIAGLRYEQFF. CDR3 sequence (DNA): TGTGCCAGCAGCTATATAGCGGGGCTTAGGTATGAGCAGTTCTTC.

Many counts were recorded for this clonotype. This chain uses TRBV7-2 with TRBJ1-2; a possible D gene is TRBD1 (6 bases). The CDR3 sequence is 15 residues long. In germline, CDR1 is SGHTA, CDR2 FQGNSA. Trimming pared 5 bases from V and 4 bases from J, leaving 17 bases between. CDR3 DNA sequence: TGTGCCAGCAGCCCTAAGTCCCGGGGGCCCTATGGCTACACCTTC. Protein product: CASSPKSRGPYGYTF.

This clonotype was seen ten or more times. This chain connects TRBV7-9 to TRBJ1-1, with TRBD1 as a possible D gene (5 bases). V was shortened by 3 bases and J by 4 bases, with 18 bases between the two germline ends. The CDR3 has 16 amino acids. From germline, CDR1 is SEHNR and CDR2 FQNEAQ (reference sequence). CDR3 sequence (DNA): TGTGCCAGCAGCTTGCCCCCCCTGGGACCCTCCACTGAAGCTTTCTTT. It specifies CASSLPPLGPSTEAFF.

With regard to this clonotype: This sequence may be a read error, since a much larger clone differs from it by one base. The chain has TRBV30 and TRBJ2-3; TRBD1 is a possible D gene (7 bases). The CDR3 length is 14 residues. V was pared by 3 bases and J by 6 bases, with 16 bases between. The germline V gene has CDR1 GTSNPN and CDR2 SVGIG (reference sequence). The CDR3 protein is CAWSFPPGGDTQYF. The DNA for the CDR3 is TGTGCCTGGAGCTTCCCCCCAGGGGGGGATACGCAGTATTTT.

This clonotype was seen repeatedly, ten times or more. The V call is TRBV20-1, the J call TRBJ1-3; the D is unclear. Germline CDR1 and CDR2: DFQATT and SNEGSKA (reference sequence). V lost 0 bases and J 4 bases, leaving 10 bases between the germline ends. This CDR3 comprises 14 residues. CDR3 DNA: TGCAGTGCTAGAGATGGGGTTGCGGGAAACACCATATATTTT. As protein: CSARDGVAGNTIYF.

This clonotype was seen at least ten times. In DNA, the CDR3 is TGTGCCAGCAGCGGTCAGGGGGCTGGAACCGGGGAGCTGTTTTTT. The encoded protein is CASSGQGAGTGELFF. The genes are TRBV7-9 and TRBJ2-2; 8 bases agree with TRBD1. V lost 5 bases and J lost 5; bases outside the gene matches: 7. CDR3 length: 15 residues. Germline V gives CDR1 SEHNR, CDR2 FQNEAQ (reference sequence).

The chain couples TRBV20-1 to TRBJ1-2; maybe TRBD1 (6 bases). Trimming stripped 1 base from V and 8 bases from J, with 14 bases between. The V gene's germline CDR1 is DFQATT and CDR2 SNEGSKA (reference sequence). CDR3 length: 13 amino acids. CDR3 loop: CSARVPGAGGYTF. CDR3 bases: TGCAGTGCTAGAGTCCCAGGGGCAGGAGGCTACACCTTC.

Ten or more counts support this clonotype. The chain links TRBV4-1 to TRBJ2-1; D might be TRBD1 or TRBD2, each matching 5 bases. Germline V gene sequence: CDR1 MGHRA, CDR2 YSYEKL. The V and J ends lost 6 bases and 10 bases respectively, with 13 bases between them. The CDR3 is 12 amino acids. DNA of the CDR3: TGCGCCAGCAGAGGCACTAGGGGCGAGCAGTTCTTC. Translation gives CASRGTRGEQFF.

J is TRBJ2-5 and V is TRBV5-6; D is tentatively TRBD1 or TRBD2 (5 bases each). Trimming took 2 bases from V and 2 from J, leaving 10 bases between them. This CDR3 has 14 amino acids. Looked up from germline, CDR1 is SGHDT and CDR2 is YYEEEE. CDR3 residues: CASSLPGPQETQYF. The CDR3 DNA follows: TGTGCCAGCAGCTTACCGGGACCTCAAGAGACCCAGTACTTC.

This clonotype has a count of ten or more. The chain links TRBV2 to TRBJ1-5, with unresolved D. The CDR3 length is 15 residues. The germline gives CDR1 SNHLY, CDR2 FYNNEI. The ends were cut back, 6 bases at V and 0 bases at J, with 12 bases in the middle. CDR3 nucleotides: TGTGCCAGCAGGGCCATGGAGAATAGCAATCAGCCCCAGCATTTT. It yields the protein CASRAMENSNQPQHF.

This clonotype was found a few times. CDR3 loop: CASSSRLAGFTDTQYF. The CDR3 nucleotides are TGTGCCAGCAGCTCCCGACTAGCGGGGTTCACAGATACGCAGTATTTT. J is TRBJ2-3 and V is TRBV11-2; 11 bases line up with TRBD2. V lost 4 bases and J lost 2; bases outside the gene matches: 5. Germline lookup yields CDR1 SGHAT and CDR2 FQNNGV. The length of the CDR3 is 16 residues.

This clonotype was recorded at least ten times. CDR3 loop: CASSYRSGLTYEQYF. The CDR3 bases are TGTGCCAGCAGCTATCGCTCGGGACTAACCTACGAGCAGTACTTC. The V and J genes are TRBV12-3 or TRBV12-4 and TRBJ2-7; 7 nucleotides align to TRBD2. The CDR3 is made up of 15 amino acids. J lost 2 bases, V lost 6 bases, and 10 bases had no gene match.

This clonotype was observed many times. The chain uses TRBV7-9 and TRBJ2-1; 10 positions match TRBD2. V trimming: 3 bases; J trimming: 9 bases; junction bases outside the gene matches: 8. Germline CDR1 SEHNR, CDR2 FQNEAQ (reference sequence). This CDR3 has 15 residues. The CDR3 loop is CASSLVAGGEGEQFF. The CDR3 DNA reads as TGTGCCAGCAGCTTGGTAGCGGGAGGAGAAGGTGAGCAGTTCTTC.

This clonotype was observed many times. The chain carries TRBV28 and TRBJ2-7, with a possible D match to TRBD2 (7 bases). The V gene's germline CDR1 is MDHEN and CDR2 SYDVKM. Trimming stripped 5 bases from V and 8 bases from J, with 31 bases between. The CDR3 contains 18 residues. CDR3 protein: CASSTRDLLLGGTTQQYF. DNA for the CDR3: TGTGCCAGCAGTACCCGGGATCTTCTACTAGGGGGGACTACACAGCAGTACTTC.

This clonotype was observed a few times. The J gene is TRBJ1-5, the V gene TRBV27; D is undetermined. The CDR3 covers 15 residues. The germline gives CDR1 MNHEY, CDR2 SMNVEV (reference sequence). Trimming cost V 0 bases and J 6 bases, with 12 bases left between them. CDR3 sequence: CASSLSQVSSQPQHF. The CDR3 DNA reads as TGTGCCAGCAGTTTATCTCAGGTTTCCTCTCAGCCCCAGCATTTT.

Turning to this clonotype: At one end the junction does not follow the germline gene, possibly because of a read error. The V call is TRBV20-1, the J call TRBJ2-1; no firm D call. The germline CDR1 and CDR2 sequences are DFQATT and SNEGSKA (reference sequence). There are 16 residues in the CDR3. This CDR3 is CCASQALVSLRRSEFF. In nucleotides, the CDR3 is TGCTGTGCCTCCCAGGCCCTAGTGTCGCTGCGTAGGTCGGAGTTCTTC.

This clonotype was observed at least ten times. This sequence joins TRBV7-9 and TRBJ2-7, with D possibly being TRBD2 (5 bases). Between the trimmed V and J ends, which lost 6 bases and 3 bases, there was a span of 9 bases. The CDR3 contains 12 residues. The germline V gene encodes CDR1 SEHNR and CDR2 FQNEAQ (reference sequence). CDR3 sequence: CASSSEDYEQYF. The CDR3 nucleotides are TGTGCCAGCAGTTCGGAGGACTACGAGCAGTACTTC.

This clonotype has at least ten counts. The chain combines TRBV7-9 with TRBJ2-2, with a tentative D call TRBD1 (6 bases). The germline CDR1 and CDR2 sequences are SEHNR and FQNEAQ (reference sequence). This CDR3 contains 15 residues. Trimming removed 1 base from V and 4 bases from J, with 10 bases in between. The CDR3 reads CASSLDAGATGELFF. As DNA, the CDR3 is TGTGCCAGCAGCTTAGACGCAGGGGCCACCGGGGAGCTGTTTTTT. The full variable domain, rest sourced from reference TRBV7-9 and TRBJ2-2, is DTGVSQNPRHKITKRGQNVTFRCDPISEHNRLYWYRQTLGQGPEFLTYFQNEAQLEKSRLLSDRFSAERPKGSFSTLEIQRTEQGDSAMYLCASSLDAGATGELFFGEGSRLTVL.

This clonotype has at least ten counts. V usage is TRBV5-1 and J usage is TRBJ2-3, with 10 bases lining up with TRBD2. This CDR3 is built from 15 residues. The germline gives CDR1 SGHRS, CDR2 YFSETQ. Trimming at V came to 1 base and at J to 4 bases, leaving 3 bases not matched to a gene. CDR3 loop: CASSLSLAGADTQYF. In DNA, the CDR3 is TGCGCCAGCAGCTTGAGTCTAGCGGGGGCAGATACGCAGTATTTT. The whole variable domain, remainder taken from reference TRBV5-1 and TRBJ2-3, is KAGVTQTPRYLIKTRGQQVTLSCSPISGHRSVSWYQQTPGQGLQFLFEYFSETQRNKGNFPGRFSGRQFSNSRSEMNVSTLELGDSALYLCASSLSLAGADTQYFGPGTRLTVL.

This clonotype was found many times. The chain carries TRBV4-3 and TRBJ2-5, with 12 positions matching TRBD2. Per the germline V gene, CDR1 is LGHNA and CDR2 is YSLEER. The CDR3 has 15 residues. V gave up 4 bases and J gave up 3 bases; unmatched junction bases: 3. DNA of the CDR3: TGCGCCAGCAGCCTTAGACTAGCGGGAGAAGAGACCCAGTACTTC. It is translated as CASSLRLAGEETQYF.

This clonotype was seen a handful of times. This chain uses TRBV6-2 or TRBV6-3 with TRBJ1-1; D remains ambiguous. CDR3 length equals 16 residues. The germline V gene encodes CDR1 MNHEY and CDR2 SVGEGT. Trimming took 7 bases from V and 3 from J, leaving 21 bases between them. CDR3 protein: CASNKDLLRGDTEAFF. The DNA of the CDR3 is TGTGCCAGCAACAAGGACCTACTCCGGGGTGACACTGAAGCTTTCTTT.

With respect to this clonotype: This may be a read error, as it is one base from a much larger clone. The V gene is TRBV27, the J gene TRBJ1-2; tentative D call: TRBD1 (6 bases). Trimming removed 7 bases at V and 4 bases at J, with 25 bases between. This CDR3 has 17 residues. Germline values: CDR1 MNHEY, CDR2 SMNVEV (reference sequence). CDR3 coding DNA: TGTGCCAGCACCGCCTTCACCGGGCCCCAGGGGAGCTATGGCTACACCTTC. It is translated as CASTAFTGPQGSYGYTF.

The table lists this clonotype with many counts. The rearrangement links TRBV6-2 or TRBV6-3 to TRBJ1-5, with D possibly being TRBD1 (5 bases). CDR3 length: 15 amino acids. V dropped 6 bases and J dropped 4 bases, with 16 bases sitting between them. Per germline, CDR1 MNHEY and CDR2 SVGEGT. The CDR3 DNA is TGTGCCAGCAGGGGGCCCGGGACCCTTAATCAGCCCCAGCATTTT. Encoded protein: CASRGPGTLNQPQHF.

The V gene is TRBV20-1, the J gene TRBJ1-5, with D possibly being TRBD1 (5 bases). With 7 bases removed from V and 6 bases from J, the gap between germline ends came to 16 bases. The germline gives CDR1 DFQATT, CDR2 SNEGSKA (reference sequence). This CDR3 comprises 13 residues. CDR3 bases: TGCAGTGTCCACCGCGGGGGAGGTCAGCCCCAGCATTTT. Residues: CSVHRGGGQPQHF.

The chain couples TRBV6-1 to TRBJ2-4; 9 positions match TRBD1. Looked up from germline, CDR1 is MNHNS and CDR2 is SASEGT. The CDR3 loop spans 16 amino acids. V was pared by 10 bases and J by 0 bases, with 10 bases of the junction left unmatched. CDR3: CANQTGGPLAKNIQYF. CDR3 coding DNA: TGTGCCAACCAGACAGGGGGACCACTAGCCAAAAACATTCAGTACTTC.

This clonotype was counted ten times or more. V usage is TRBV29-1 and J usage is TRBJ1-3, with D unclear. Germline V gives CDR1 SQVTM, CDR2 ANQGSEA. CDR3 length: 13 residues. V lost 7 bases, J lost 4 bases, and 14 bases lay in between. The CDR3 sequence is CSALTDGGNTIYF. The CDR3 DNA follows: TGCAGCGCCCTGACCGACGGAGGAAACACCATATATTTT.

This clonotype came up many times. This sequence joins TRBV19 and TRBJ2-5; D unclear. Trimming stripped 3 bases from V and 1 base from J, with 6 bases between. The germline V gene encodes CDR1 LNHDA and CDR2 SQIVND (reference sequence). CDR3 size: 13 residues. Written as DNA, the CDR3 is TGTGCCAGTAGTATGTCCGGCCAAGAGACCCAGTACTTC. Amino acids: CASSMSGQETQYF.

There are a few counts of this clonotype. This sequence joins TRBV12-3 or TRBV12-4 and TRBJ2-7; 8 positions agree with TRBD2. V lost 3 bases to trimming and J lost 3 bases; unmatched junction nucleotides: 7. CDR3 length equals 15 residues. In DNA form, the CDR3 reads TGTGCCAGCAGTTTTCTGGGACTAGGAGACTACGAGCAGTACTTC. This sequence encodes CASSFLGLGDYEQYF.